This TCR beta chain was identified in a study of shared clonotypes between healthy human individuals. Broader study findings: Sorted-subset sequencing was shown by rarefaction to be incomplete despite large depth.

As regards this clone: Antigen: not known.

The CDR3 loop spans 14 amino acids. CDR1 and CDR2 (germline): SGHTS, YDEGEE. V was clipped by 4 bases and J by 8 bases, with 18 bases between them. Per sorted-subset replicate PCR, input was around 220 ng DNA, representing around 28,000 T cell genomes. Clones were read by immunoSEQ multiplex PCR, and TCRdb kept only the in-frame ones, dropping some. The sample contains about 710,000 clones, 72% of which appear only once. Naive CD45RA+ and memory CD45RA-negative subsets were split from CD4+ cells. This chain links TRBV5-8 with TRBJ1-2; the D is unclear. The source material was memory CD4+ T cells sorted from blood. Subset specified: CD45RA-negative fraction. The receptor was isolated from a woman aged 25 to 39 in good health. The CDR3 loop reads CASSPHPEVFGYTF. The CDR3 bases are TGTGCCAGCAGCCCGCACCCGGAAGTGTTCGGCTACACCTTC.